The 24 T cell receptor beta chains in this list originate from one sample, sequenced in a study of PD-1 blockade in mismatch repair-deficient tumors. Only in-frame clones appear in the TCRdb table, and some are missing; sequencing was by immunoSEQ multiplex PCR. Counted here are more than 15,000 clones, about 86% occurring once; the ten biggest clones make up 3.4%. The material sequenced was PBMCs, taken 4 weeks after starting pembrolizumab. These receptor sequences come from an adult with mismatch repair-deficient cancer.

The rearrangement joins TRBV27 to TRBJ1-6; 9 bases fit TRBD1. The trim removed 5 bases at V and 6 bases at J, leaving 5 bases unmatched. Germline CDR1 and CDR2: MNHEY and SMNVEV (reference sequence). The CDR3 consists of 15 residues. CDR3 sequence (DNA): TGTGCCAGCAGTCAAGGACAGGGGTTTAATTCACCCCTCCACTTT. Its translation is CASSQGQGFNSPLHF.

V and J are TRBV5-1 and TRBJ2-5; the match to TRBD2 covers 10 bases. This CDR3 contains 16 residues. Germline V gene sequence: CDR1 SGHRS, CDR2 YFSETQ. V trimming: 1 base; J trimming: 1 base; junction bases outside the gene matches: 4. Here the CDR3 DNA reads TGCGCCAGCAGCTTGCCTAGCGGGAGAATCCAAGAGACCCAGTACTTC. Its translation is CASSLPSGRIQETQYF.

CDR3 sequence: CASSFQGRAFF. CDR3 DNA sequence: TGTGCCAGCAGCTTCCAGGGGAGAGCTTTCTTT. The rearrangement uses TRBV7-8 and TRBJ1-1; perhaps TRBD1 as D (6 bases). CDR1 is SGHVS and CDR2 is FQNEAQ in the germline V gene. This CDR3 has 11 residues. V lost 3 bases to trimming and J lost 10 bases, with 9 bases between them.

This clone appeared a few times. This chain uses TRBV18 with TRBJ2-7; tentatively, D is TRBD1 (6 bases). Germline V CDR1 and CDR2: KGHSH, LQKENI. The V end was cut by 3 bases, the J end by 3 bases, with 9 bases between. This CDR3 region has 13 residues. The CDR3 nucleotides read TGTGCCAGCTCACCGGGACAAATCTACGAGCAGTACTTC. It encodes CASSPGQIYEQYF.

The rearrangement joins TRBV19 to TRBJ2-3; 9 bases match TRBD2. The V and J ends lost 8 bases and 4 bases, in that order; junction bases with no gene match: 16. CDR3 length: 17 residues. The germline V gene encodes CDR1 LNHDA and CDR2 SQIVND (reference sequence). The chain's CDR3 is CASHPALGREGPDTQYF. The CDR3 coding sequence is TGTGCCAGTCACCCAGCCTTGGGGCGGGAGGGCCCAGATACGCAGTATTTT.

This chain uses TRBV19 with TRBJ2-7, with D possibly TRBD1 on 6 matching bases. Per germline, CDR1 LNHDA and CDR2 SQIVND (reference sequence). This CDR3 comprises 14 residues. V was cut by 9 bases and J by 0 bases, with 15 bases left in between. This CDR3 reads CARPKTGYSYEQYF. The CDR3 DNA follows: TGTGCCAGACCCAAGACAGGCTACTCCTACGAGCAGTACTTC.

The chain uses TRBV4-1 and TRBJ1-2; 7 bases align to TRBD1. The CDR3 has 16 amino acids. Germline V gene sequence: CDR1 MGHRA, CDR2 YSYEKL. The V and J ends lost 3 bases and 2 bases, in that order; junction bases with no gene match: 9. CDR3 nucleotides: TGCGCCAGCAGCCAGGACGAGGGACAGTTGAACTATGGCTACACCTTC. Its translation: CASSQDEGQLNYGYTF.

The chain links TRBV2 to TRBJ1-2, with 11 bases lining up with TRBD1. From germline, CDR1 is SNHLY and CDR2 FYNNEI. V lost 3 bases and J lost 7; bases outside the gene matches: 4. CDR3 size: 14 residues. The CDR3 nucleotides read TGTGCCAGCAGTGAGGGACAGGGGGTTAGTGGCTACACCTTC. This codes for CASSEGQGVSGYTF. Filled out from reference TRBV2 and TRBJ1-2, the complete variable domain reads EPEVTQTPSHQVTQMGQEVILRCVPISNHLYFYWYRQILGQKVEFLVSFYNNEISEKSEIFDDQFSVERPDGSNFTLKIRSTKLEDSAMYFCASSEGQGVSGYTFGSGTRLTVV.

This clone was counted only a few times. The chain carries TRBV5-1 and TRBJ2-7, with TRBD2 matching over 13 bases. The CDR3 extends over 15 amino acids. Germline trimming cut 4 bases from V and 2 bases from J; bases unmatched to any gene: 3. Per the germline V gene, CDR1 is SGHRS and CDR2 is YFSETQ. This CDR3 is CASSLTSGRAYEQYF. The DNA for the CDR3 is TGCGCCAGCAGCCTCACTAGCGGGAGGGCCTACGAGCAGTACTTC.

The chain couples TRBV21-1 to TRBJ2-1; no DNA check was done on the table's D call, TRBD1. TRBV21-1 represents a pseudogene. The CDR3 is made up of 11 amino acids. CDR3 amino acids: CASKGYNEQFF. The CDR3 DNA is TGTGCCAGCAAGGGGTACAATGAGCAGTTCTTC.

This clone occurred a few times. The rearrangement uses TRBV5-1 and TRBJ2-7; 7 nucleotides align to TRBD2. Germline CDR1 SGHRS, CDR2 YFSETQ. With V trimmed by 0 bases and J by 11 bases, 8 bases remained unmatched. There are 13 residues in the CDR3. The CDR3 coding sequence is TGCGCCAGCAGCTTGGAACGGACCGCGGGAGAGTACTTC. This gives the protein CASSLERTAGEYF.

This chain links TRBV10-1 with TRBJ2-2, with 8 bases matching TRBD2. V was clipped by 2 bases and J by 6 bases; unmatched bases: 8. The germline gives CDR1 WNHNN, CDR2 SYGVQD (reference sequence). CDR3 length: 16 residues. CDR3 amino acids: CASSENREGRSGELFF. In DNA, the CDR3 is TGCGCCAGCAGTGAGAACCGGGAGGGCCGGTCCGGGGAGCTGTTTTTT.

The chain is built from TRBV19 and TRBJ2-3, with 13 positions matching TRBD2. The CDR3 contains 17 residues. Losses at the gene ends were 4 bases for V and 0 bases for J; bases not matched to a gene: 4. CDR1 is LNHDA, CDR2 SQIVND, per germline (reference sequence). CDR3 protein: CASSTGTSGASTDTQYF. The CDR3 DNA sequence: TGTGCCAGTAGTACCGGGACTAGCGGGGCTAGCACAGATACGCAGTATTTT.

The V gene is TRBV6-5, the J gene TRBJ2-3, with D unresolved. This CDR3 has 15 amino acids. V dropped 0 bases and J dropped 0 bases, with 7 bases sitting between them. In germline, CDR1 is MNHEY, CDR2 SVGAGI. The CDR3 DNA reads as TGTGCCAGCAGTTACTCGATCGGGAGCACAGATACGCAGTATTTT. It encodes CASSYSIGSTDTQYF.

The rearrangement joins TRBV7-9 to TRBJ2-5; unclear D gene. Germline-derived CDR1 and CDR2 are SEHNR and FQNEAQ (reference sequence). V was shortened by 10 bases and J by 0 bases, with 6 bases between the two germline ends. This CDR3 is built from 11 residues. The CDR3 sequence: CAILYQETQYF. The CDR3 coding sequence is TGTGCCATCCTCTACCAAGAGACCCAGTACTTC.

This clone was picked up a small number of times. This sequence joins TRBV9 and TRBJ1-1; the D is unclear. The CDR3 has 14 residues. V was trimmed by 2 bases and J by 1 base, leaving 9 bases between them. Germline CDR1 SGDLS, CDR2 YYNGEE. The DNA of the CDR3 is TGTGCCAGCAGCGTCACGACAAAGAACACTGAAGCTTTCTTT. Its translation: CASSVTTKNTEAFF.

CDR3 bases: TGTGCCAGCAGTCTGCAGGCCGCAGGGGATGAGCAGTTCTTC. Translation: CASSLQAAGDEQFF. The chain links TRBV6-5 to TRBJ2-1; TRBD1 is a possible D gene (6 bases). V was clipped by 5 bases and J by 8 bases, with 16 bases between them. Germline assignment: CDR1 MNHEY and CDR2 SVGAGI. The CDR3 runs 14 residues.

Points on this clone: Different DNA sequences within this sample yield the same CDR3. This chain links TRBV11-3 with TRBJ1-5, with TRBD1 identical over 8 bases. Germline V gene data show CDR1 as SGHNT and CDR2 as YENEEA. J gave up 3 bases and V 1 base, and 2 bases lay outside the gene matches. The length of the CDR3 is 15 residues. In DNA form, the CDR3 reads TGTGCCAGCAGCTTAGGGACAGGGCACAATCAGCCCCAGCATTTT. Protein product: CASSLGTGHNQPQHF. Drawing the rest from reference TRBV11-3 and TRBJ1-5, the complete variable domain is EAGVVQSPRYKIIEKKQPVAFWCNPISGHNTLYWYLQNLGQGPELLIRYENEEAVDDSQLPKDRFSAERLKGVDSTLKIQPAELGDSAVYLCASSLGTGHNQPQHFGDGTRLSIL.

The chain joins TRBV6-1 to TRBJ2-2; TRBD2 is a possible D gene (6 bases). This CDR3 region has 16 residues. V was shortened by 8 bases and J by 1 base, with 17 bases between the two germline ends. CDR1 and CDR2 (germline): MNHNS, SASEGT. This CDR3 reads CASGKAAGRNTGELFF. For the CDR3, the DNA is TGTGCCAGCGGTAAAGCGGCGGGGCGGAACACCGGGGAGCTGTTTTTT.

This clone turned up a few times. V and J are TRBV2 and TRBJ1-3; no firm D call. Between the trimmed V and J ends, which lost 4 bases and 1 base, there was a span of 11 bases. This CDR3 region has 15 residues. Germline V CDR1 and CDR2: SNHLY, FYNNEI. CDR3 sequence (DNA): TGTGCCAGCAGTGGAGGAGTGAATTCTGGAAACACCATATATTTT. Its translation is CASSGGVNSGNTIYF.

CDR3 sequence: CASSRVWEGRDTQYF. The CDR3 bases are TGTGCCAGCAGCCGCGTGTGGGAGGGCCGGGATACGCAGTATTTT. The chain carries TRBV9 and TRBJ2-3, with 7 bases lining up with TRBD2. The CDR3 totals 15 residues. The germline gives CDR1 SGDLS, CDR2 YYNGEE. Losses at the gene ends were 4 bases for V and 6 bases for J; bases not matched to a gene: 11.

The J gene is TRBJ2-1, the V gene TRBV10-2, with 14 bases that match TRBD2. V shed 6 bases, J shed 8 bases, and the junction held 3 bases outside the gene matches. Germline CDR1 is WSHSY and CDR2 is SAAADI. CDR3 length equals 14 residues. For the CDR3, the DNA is TGCGCCAGCAGGACTAGCGGGAGGGGCGATGAGCAGTTCTTC. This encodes CASRTSGRGDEQFF.

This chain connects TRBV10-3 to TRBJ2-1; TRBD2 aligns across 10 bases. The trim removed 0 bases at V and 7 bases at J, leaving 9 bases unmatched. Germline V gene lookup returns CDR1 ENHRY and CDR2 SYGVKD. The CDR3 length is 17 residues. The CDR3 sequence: CAISESWEREGRNEQFF. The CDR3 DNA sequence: TGTGCCATCAGTGAGTCGTGGGAGCGGGAGGGCCGGAATGAGCAGTTCTTC.

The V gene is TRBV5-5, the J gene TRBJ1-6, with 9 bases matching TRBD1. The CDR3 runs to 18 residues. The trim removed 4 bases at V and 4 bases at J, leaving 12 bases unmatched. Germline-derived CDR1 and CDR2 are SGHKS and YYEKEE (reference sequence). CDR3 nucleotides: TGTGCCAGCAGCATGCGGACAGGGGATAATTTTTATAATTCACCCCTCCACTTT. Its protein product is CASSMRTGDNFYNSPLHF.